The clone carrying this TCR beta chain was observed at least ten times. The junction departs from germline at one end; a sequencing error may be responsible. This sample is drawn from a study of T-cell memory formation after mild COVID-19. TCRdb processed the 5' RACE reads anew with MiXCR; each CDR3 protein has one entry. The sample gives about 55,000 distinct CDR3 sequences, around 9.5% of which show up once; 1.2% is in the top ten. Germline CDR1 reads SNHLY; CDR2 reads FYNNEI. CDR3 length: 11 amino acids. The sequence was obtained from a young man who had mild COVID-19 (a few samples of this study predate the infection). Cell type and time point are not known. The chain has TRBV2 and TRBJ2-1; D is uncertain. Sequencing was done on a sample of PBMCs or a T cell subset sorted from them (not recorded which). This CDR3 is CASRQYTEQFF. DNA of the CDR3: TGTGCCAGCAGACAGTACACTGAGCAGTTCTTC.